Sequencing of this T cell receptor beta chain was carried out in a study of shared clonotypes between healthy human individuals. The V end lost 4 bases, the J end lost 0 bases, and 14 bases lay between the germline ends. The germline CDR1 and CDR2 sequences are SGHKS and YYEKEE (reference sequence). The CDR3 sequence is 16 residues long. Method: immunoSEQ multiplex PCR; TCRdb's copy keeps in-frame clones and lacks some. Of about 470,000 clones listed, about 76% are singletons. This clone was picked up one time. Recent acute infections and vaccinations were absent in the healthy HIV-negative adult donors.

The sequence was obtained from a woman aged 35 to 49 in good health. Some clones in this sample may be carry-over from other donors' samples. The rearrangement joins TRBV5-5 to TRBJ1-5; the D gene is possibly TRBD1 (5 bases). Sequencing was carried out using PBMCs. The CDR3 reads CASSPGGVISNQPQHF. CDR3 nucleotide sequence: TGTGCCAGCAGCCCCGGGGGAGTTATTAGCAATCAGCCCCAGCATTTT.